This TCR beta chain was identified during a study of blood T cell repertoires in COVID-19. Study at large: The United States, Italy and Spain provided the acute and convalescent COVID-19 samples. PBMCs, B-cell-depleted T cells, or T cells provided the cDNA or gDNA that made up the material.

In the source study's methods: Estimates of nucleated cell counts were drawn from the amplification of reference gene primers. TCRdb's table, derived via immunoSEQ multiplex PCR, lists solely in-frame clones and lacks some. V and J calls and clone size come straight from that table; D and trimming were deduced from the DNA. The table includes fewer than 250,000 clones, more than 75% detected once. The CDR3 runs 18 residues. CDR1 is SGDLS, CDR2 YYNGEE, per germline. V was trimmed by 4 bases and J by 0 bases, leaving 17 bases between them. The chain recombines TRBV9 with TRBJ1-6; maybe TRBD1 (6 bases). What was sequenced was peripheral blood. This receptor was obtained from a woman between 40 and 55 years old with acute or convalescent COVID-19. The CDR3 coding sequence is TGTGCCAGCAGCCCACAGGGAACCCAGAGCTCCTATAATTCACCCCTCCACTTT. Its protein product is CASSPQGTQSSYNSPLHF.